This is a list of T cell receptor beta chains from one sample in a study of blood T cell repertoires in COVID-19. TCRdb's copy holds only in-frame clones and misses some; the assay was immunoSEQ multiplex PCR. This table has under 350,000 clones, approximately 90% appearing once. The sequenced sample consisted of peripheral blood. Receptor source: a man aged 40-49 years with acute or convalescent COVID-19. CDR3s include the opening cysteine and the closing phenylalanine or tryptophan. The D gene is left open where the match is weak. Not every row has a clone size; where given, it reads once, few, many or a size class.

d_call | j_call | clone_size | v_call | cdr3_aa | cdr3_nt
. | TRBJ1-2 | . | TRBV5-1 | CASSLAGDPGGENYGYTF | TGCGCCAGCAGCTTGGCCGGTGACCCCGGGGGGGAGAACTATGGCTACACCTTC
TRBD2 | TRBJ2-3 | . | TRBV6-5 | CASSWDYLTDTQYF | TGTGCCAGCAGTTGGGACTATCTCACAGATACGCAGTATTTT
TRBD1 | TRBJ2-1 | . | TRBV7-6 | CASSPRTGTYVDYNEQFF | TGTGCCAGCAGCCCCCGGACAGGGACGTATGTGGACTACAATGAGCAGTTCTTC
TRBD2 | TRBJ2-3 | . | TRBV9 | CASSARDYGNTQYF | TGTGCCAGCAGCGCCAGGGACTACGGAAATACGCAGTATTTT
. | TRBJ1-3 | . | TRBV28 | CASSHRNTIYF | TGTGCCAGCAGTCATCGAAACACCATATATTTT
. | TRBJ1-2 | . | TRBV19 | CASSPGLKLGYTF | TGTGCCAGTAGTCCGGGGTTGAAGCTTGGCTACACCTTC
. | TRBJ2-1 | . | TRBV27 | CASSPQDPYNEQFF | TGTGCCAGCAGTCCCCAGGATCCCTACAATGAGCAGTTCTTC
. | TRBJ1-2 | . | TRBV3-1/TRBV3-2 | CASSQVEGVAGYTF | TGTGCCAGCAGCCAAGTTGAGGGGGTGGCGGGCTACACCTTC
. | TRBJ2-1 | . | TRBV5-1 | CASSTTGRGFDEQFF | TGCGCCAGCAGCACAACAGGGCGCGGGTTCGATGAGCAGTTCTTC
TRBD2 | TRBJ2-2 | . | TRBV6-1 | CASSEQAGGGTGELFF | TGTGCCAGCAGTGAACAAGCGGGGGGCGGGACCGGGGAGCTGTTTTTT
. | TRBJ1-1 | . | TRBV9 | CASSRLGHTNTEAFF | TGTGCCAGCAGCAGACTGGGTCATACGAACACTGAAGCTTTCTTT
. | TRBJ1-2 | . | TRBV30 | CAWSSLAPGGYTF | TGTGCCTGGAGCAGTCTCGCCCCGGGGGGCTACACCTTC
. | TRBJ2-1 | . | TRBV11-3 | CASSLTAYNEQFF | TGTGCCAGCAGCTTAACGGCCTACAATGAGCAGTTCTTC
. | TRBJ1-2 | . | TRBV7-9 | CASSPRVLLTGYTF | TGTGCCAGCAGCCCGCGGGTCCTTTTAACTGGCTACACCTTC
TRBD1 | TRBJ2-2 | . | TRBV3-1/TRBV3-2 | CASSQWGQGNTGELFF | TGTGCCAGCAGCCAGTGGGGACAGGGGAACACCGGGGAGCTGTTTTTT
TRBD1 | TRBJ1-5 | . | TRBV6-6 | CASTGTGGNQPQHF | TGTGCCAGCACAGGGACAGGGGGAAATCAGCCCCAGCATTTT
TRBD2 | TRBJ2-3 | . | TRBV7-2 | CASSSIAGGTTDTQYF | TGTGCCAGCAGCTCCATAGCGGGGGGCACCACAGATACGCAGTATTTT
. | TRBJ2-7 | . | TRBV3-1/TRBV3-2 | CASSQKSQYEQYF | TGTGCCAGCAGCCAAAAAAGTCAGTACGAGCAGTACTTC
. | TRBJ1-4 | . | TRBV20-1 | CSARDMEKLFF | TGCAGTGCTAGAGATATGGAAAAACTGTTTTTT
. | TRBJ1-4 | . | TRBV14 | CASSLGRGGNEKLFF | TGTGCCAGCAGCCTCGGCCGAGGGGGTAATGAAAAACTGTTTTTT
. | TRBJ2-3 | . | TRBV5-1 | CASSLWGSSTDTQYF | TGCGCCAGCAGCTTGTGGGGCAGTAGCACAGATACGCAGTATTTT
TRBD1 | TRBJ2-7 | . | TRBV5-5 | CASSLQGASDEQYF | TGTGCCAGCAGTCTACAGGGGGCAAGCGACGAGCAGTACTTC
TRBD2 | TRBJ2-5 | . | TRBV30 | CAWSAALAGGGETQYF | TGTGCCTGGAGTGCGGCACTAGCGGGGGGTGGAGAGACCCAGTACTTC
. | TRBJ1-4 | . | TRBV27 | CASSFTGLGEKLFF | TGTGCCAGCAGTTTTACCGGGTTGGGTGAAAAACTGTTTTTT
TRBD2 | TRBJ2-1 | . | TRBV6-5 | CASSYMGGGYNEQFF | TGTGCCAGCAGTTACATGGGGGGGGGCTACAATGAGCAGTTCTTC
. | TRBJ1-4 | . | TRBV6-5 | CASRGLVEELFF | TGTGCCAGCCGAGGCCTCGTCGAGGAACTGTTTTTT
. | TRBJ1-2 | . | TRBV19 | CASQRTPNNYGYTF | TGTGCCAGTCAACGGACACCCAATAACTATGGCTACACCTTC
. | TRBJ2-7 | . | TRBV9 | CASSVATGSFYEQYF | TGTGCCAGCAGCGTAGCTACCGGGTCCTTCTACGAGCAGTACTTC
. | TRBJ1-2 | . | TRBV6-4 | CASSRDGGYGYTF | TGTGCCAGCAGCCGGGACGGGGGCTATGGCTACACCTTC
. | TRBJ2-2 | . | TRBV4-1 | CASSQGQGMNTGELFF | TGCGCCAGCAGCCAGGGTCAGGGGATGAACACCGGGGAGCTGTTTTTT
. | TRBJ2-6 | . | TRBV6-6 | CASSYSPGDGVLTF | TGTGCCAGCAGTTACTCTCCGGGGGACGGCGTCCTGACTTTC
TRBD1 | TRBJ1-5 | . | TRBV18 | CASSPTGDNQPQHF | TGTGCCAGCTCACCGACAGGGGACAATCAGCCCCAGCATTTT
TRBD1 | TRBJ1-2 | . | TRBV30 | CASRGQEVNGYTF | TGTGCCTCGAGGGGACAGGAGGTAAATGGCTACACCTTC
TRBD2 | TRBJ2-3 | . | TRBV28 | CASSGGDLTNTDTQYF | TGTGCCAGCAGTGGGGGGGACCTTACTAACACAGATACGCAGTATTTT
. | TRBJ1-6 | . | TRBV5-1 | CASRPDRLYNSPLHF | TGCGCCAGCAGGCCGGACAGATTATATAATTCACCCCTCCACTTT
. | TRBJ2-1 | few | TRBV2 | CASSESGGEQFF | TGTGCCAGCAGTGAATCCGGGGGTGAGCAGTTCTTC
TRBD1 | TRBJ2-5 | . | TRBV4-1 | CASSQLQGARQETQYF | TGCGCCAGCAGCCAGTTACAGGGGGCACGTCAAGAGACCCAGTACTTC
. | TRBJ2-5 | . | TRBV7-7 | CASSLDRRETQYF | TGTGCCAGCAGCTTAGACAGGAGAGAGACCCAGTACTTC
. | TRBJ1-5 | few | TRBV11-2 | CASSPNNQPQHF | TGTGCCAGCAGCCCAAATAATCAGCCCCAGCATTTT
. | TRBJ1-1 | . | TRBV2 | CASSVGYQGWVAEAFF | TGTGCCAGCAGTGTGGGATATCAGGGATGGGTGGCTGAAGCTTTCTTT
TRBD2 | TRBJ2-5 | once | TRBV5-1 | CASSSSGTRLETQYF | TGCGCCAGCAGCTCCTCTGGGACTAGGCTGGAGACCCAGTACTTC
. | TRBJ1-1 | . | TRBV7-6 | CASSLAFRTEAFF | TGTGCCAGCAGCTTGGCCTTCCGCACTGAAGCTTTCTTT
TRBD1 | TRBJ2-2 | . | TRBV7-2 | CASSPTGLNTGELFF | TGTGCCAGCAGCCCGACAGGGTTGAACACCGGGGAGCTGTTTTTT
. | TRBJ2-7 | . | TRBV29-1 | CSVEDSGNYEQYF | TGCAGCGTTGAAGATTCAGGGAACTACGAGCAGTACTTC
TRBD1 | TRBJ1-1 | . | TRBV5-1 | CASSPPLTGRTEAFF | TGCGCCAGCAGCCCCCCGTTGACAGGGAGGACTGAAGCTTTCTTT
TRBD1 | TRBJ1-2 | . | TRBV9 | CASSVRDRAFYGYTF | TGTGCCAGCAGCGTCCGGGACAGGGCCTTCTATGGCTACACCTTC
TRBD2 | TRBJ2-1 | . | TRBV2 | CASVNGGADNEQFF | TGTGCCAGCGTAAACGGGGGGGCCGACAATGAGCAGTTCTTC
TRBD1 | TRBJ1-5 | . | TRBV20-1 | CSASGDREENQPQHF | TGCAGTGCTAGTGGGGACAGGGAGGAAAATCAGCCCCAGCATTTT
. | TRBJ1-5 | . | TRBV7-8 | CASSSSGGQPNQPQHF | TGTGCCAGCAGCTCAAGCGGAGGGCAGCCCAATCAGCCCCAGCATTTT
TRBD2 | TRBJ2-1 | . | TRBV5-1 | CASSSQPLAGGPNEQFF | TGCGCCAGCAGCTCTCAACCTCTAGCGGGGGGGCCCAATGAGCAGTTCTTC
TRBD1 | TRBJ2-5 | . | TRBV25-1 | CASSRQGVYQETQYF | TGTGCCAGCAGCCGACAGGGGGTATACCAAGAGACCCAGTACTTC
TRBD1 | TRBJ2-2 | . | TRBV9 | CASSVGTGHPGELFF | TGTGCCAGCAGCGTTGGGACAGGGCATCCCGGGGAGCTGTTTTTT
TRBD2 | TRBJ2-1 | few | TRBV24-1 | CATSDFGAGGQRNEQFF | TGTGCCACCAGTGATTTCGGGGCGGGGGGGCAGAGGAATGAGCAGTTCTTC